This T cell receptor beta chain derives from a study of cytomegalovirus exposure and HLA in healthy donors (TCRdb year 2017). About the investigation overall: In an earlier analysis of several hundred of the donors, approximately 260 Gb of sequence data and 90 million to 130 million unique TCR beta sequences from 150 million to 200 million T cells were reported. An early release covering about 600 HLA-typed donors comprised around 300 gigabases of sequencing data and about 90 million unique TCR sequences. Of the 398 genotyped donors, more than 75% were placed in the genetic ancestry cluster associated with self-reported Caucasian donors. The study was designed to test whether signatures of past pathogen exposure could be identified by cataloging public T cell receptors. The study used immunosequencing to profile the T cell repertoires of approximately 630 subjects and linked those repertoires to cytomegalovirus serostatus. In addition to the first cohort of roughly 700 subjects, a separate validation cohort of approximately 130 different subjects was used. High-throughput TCR immunosequencing, statistical association of individual TCRs with disease status, and machine learning were combined to predict cytomegalovirus infection status. In a later analysis, previously published TCR beta repertoires from some 640 donors were re-analyzed and high-resolution HLA genotyping was added so that TCR occurrence patterns could be studied. Rather than drawing on any new phenotypic data, the later analysis identified candidate immune exposures from TCR beta sequences and the way those sequences occurred across donors. An earlier analysis of about 620 of the donors applied high-throughput TCR beta sequencing to assess whether each TCR beta V gene segment acted as functional or pseudogenic. Donor age, sex, ethnicity and CMV serostatus were compiled alongside the repertoire data. A later genetic analysis used genome-wide SNP genotypes for about 55% of the 666 donors, treating that subset as a discovery cohort. Every discovery cohort repertoire had been produced on one sequencing platform. Class I and class II HLA loci were covered by the typing at four-digit resolution. Typing coverage differed by locus: A, B, C, DRB1 and DQB1 were typed in about 620-640 donors, DQA1 in roughly 510, DPA1 in some 600, and DPB1 in about 450. Roughly 5 DR-DQ haplotypes were handled as single units for association and clustering, since linkage in the cohort was strong. Across some 400 genotyped donors of the cohort, an average of approximately 240,000 unique TCR beta nucleotide sequences per donor were sequenced, and 15% to 20% of those sequences were non-productive.

Points on this clone: Which antigen it targets is not known. Base qualities are not at hand, and no much larger clone is one base apart.

Library prep was done by the immunoSEQ multiplex PCR assay. For the multiplex PCR, a mixture combining 60 forward primers for TCR Vbeta segments and 13 reverse primers for TCR Jbeta segments was used. A multiplex PCR assay on genomic DNA amplified the CDR3 region of rearranged TCR beta genes. The amplified TCR beta libraries were sequenced on the Illumina HiSeq System as 87-base-pair reads. The original pipeline was this. A later analysis counted tens of millions of unique TCR beta chains across the 550 to 700 repertoires, and some 12 million of these chains were shared by at least two donors. Raw reads were error-corrected and collapsed into unique sequences by a nearest-neighbor algorithm in which closely related sequences were merged to remove PCR and sequencing errors. To assign V, D and J gene segments, CDR3 sequences were aligned to IMGT reference sequences. For a sequence to be retained, a match of at least six nucleotides to both a V gene segment and a J gene segment was required. Rearrangements were called productive when the CDR3 lacked stop codons and stayed in frame with V and J; all others were non-productive. Following IMGT convention, CDR3 was defined as the stretch from the second conserved V-encoded cysteine to the conserved J-encoded phenylalanine. The earlier analysis of fewer than 750 of the donors excluded sequences that lacked an unambiguous match to a single V gene segment. In an earlier analysis of roughly 600 of the donors, a V segment was called functional when productive rearrangements were above 56.7%, and segregating when the standard deviation between donors exceeded 5%. A statistical classification framework was built for diagnosing cytomegalovirus status from the catalog of TCR beta chain sequences. In a later analysis, V and J genes were assigned by comparing TCR nucleotide sequences against IMGT/GENE-DB human TR gene sequences. Using the TCRdist pipeline, a later analysis assigned CDR3 sequences along with most-parsimonious VDJ recombination scenarios. In a later analysis, each TCR beta chain was defined by its CDR3 amino acid sequence together with its V-gene family, and reads lacking a unique V-gene family were excluded. To address suspected cross-contamination and a sequencing artifact, a later analysis removed over 500 highly shared, low-generation-probability nucleotide sequences. For each public chain, a later analysis derived a clonal expansion index from normalized ranks of inferred template counts within each repertoire. In a later analysis, generation probabilities were computed using a VDJ recombination model fitted to out-of-frame rearrangements, and the results were checked against IGoR. In a later analysis, hypergeometric tests were used to score TCR-TCR, TCR-HLA and TCR-CMV co-occurrence, with a repertoire-size bias correction applied to TCR pairs. False discovery rates were estimated in a later analysis by permuting HLA or CMV assignments 20 times. In a later analysis, co-occurring TCRs were grouped with DBSCAN, and TCRdist sequence similarity was added when clustering was performed within HLA-allele-positive subsets. Repertoires with fewer than 30,000 or more than 120,000 public chains, plus five repertoires with anomalous nucleotide sharing, were excluded from co-occurrence clustering. The table was pulled from immuneACCESS by TCRdb, which kept in-frame rearrangements only. Such tables lose some clones; where checked, under half of the loss comes from unresolved V genes, and the rest has no known cause. D and trimming come from the DNA, and the V and J calls and clone size come from that table. This sample holds approximately 180,000 clones; approximately 12% were observed only once. Clones ranked in the top ten supply approximately 8.3% of the sample.

The cohort comprised some 730 healthy bone marrow donors. Cohort members were all nominally healthy when sampled, although unrecorded immune exposures were likely present. The donor tested CMV seropositive and was one of the 289 seropositive cohort members. A peripheral blood sample was provided by each donor, and peripheral blood mononuclear cells were used for TCR beta sequencing. Genomic DNA extraction from the blood cell samples was performed with the Qiagen DNeasy Blood Extraction Kit. General conclusions and limits of the study: Cytomegalovirus status was reported to be diagnosed by the classifier with high specificity and sensitivity in both the original and validation cohorts. The presence/absence analyses assumed that sequencing depth was roughly uniform across donors, and that assumption may not be true. V-gene and J-gene trimming of TCR beta chains was associated with a missense DCLRE1C variant in a later genetic analysis, and the association was replicated in an independent cohort. In a later analysis, TCR association rates were found to vary across HLA loci, with the most associated TCRs seen for DRB1 alleles and the fewest for HLA-C alleles. The only immune exposure information available for the cohort was CMV serostatus. Compared with the approximately 720-donor mean, donors in an Asian-associated ancestry cluster had fewer N-insertions in productive TCRs, according to a later genetic analysis. Across donors, most TCR sequences were observed very rarely, whereas some public TCRs were present in many individuals. Approximately 16 rarely observed V segments, including chromosome 9 orphons, were excluded from the earlier analysis of approximately 500 of the donors because counts were too low. The sequencing pipeline was judged likely to have produced a cluster of highly shared sequence variants as a technical artifact. In vitro tests confirmed that a few of the cytomegalovirus-associated TCR beta chains recognize cytomegalovirus antigens. The authors suggested that the approach could potentially be generalized to other disease states and immunological phenotypes. Assigning TCR associations to individual alleles was difficult when HLA alleles, especially DR and DQ, strongly co-occurred. Because HLA typing was unavailable for some donors at each locus, only the typed subset was used in association tests. Broadly in line with IMGT annotations, most TCR beta V segments showed up in productive rearrangements about 90% or about 30% of the time in an earlier analysis of roughly 590 of the donors. Because the 87-base-pair reads could not distinguish some IMGT-functional V segments, including TRBV6-2 and TRBV6-3, those segments were excluded. In this cohort, only TCR beta chains were sequenced, and detectable features were limited by the absence of alpha or paired-chain data. A later analysis associated 16,951 TCR beta sequences with specific HLA alleles at a false discovery rate of 0.05. In a later analysis, HLA-associated TCR beta chains showed more clonal expansion and lower generation probabilities than non-associated chains that were equally common. A later analysis reported that several top co-occurrence clusters appeared linked to parvovirus B19, influenza, CMV and Epstein-Barr virus. The study gave a list of about 160 TCR beta chains associated with cytomegalovirus. A further reported finding was that TCR beta sequences accurately predicted the HLA-A and HLA-B alleles for most subjects in the first cohort. According to a later analysis, most CMV-associated TCR beta chains appeared to be HLA-restricted, and the HLA associations seemed to be driven largely by CMV exposure. Correlated functional status among segregating V segments might reflect linkage disequilibrium, but an unknown experimental factor could not be ruled out.

The germline V gene provides CDR1 ENHRY and CDR2 SYGVKD. The CDR3 covers 14 residues, taking in both the cysteine and the phenylalanine. Of the read, only the CDR3 DNA is kept; its 42 bases are in frame from base 1. V ends up 6 bases short and J 3 bases short, with an unmatched junction base count of 7. This sequence uses TRBV10-3 and TRBJ1-2, with TRBD1 identical over 7 junction bases. The sample taken for sequencing was PBMCs. This sequence was found in a man aged 50-60 years in good health and CMV-seropositive. The nucleotide sequence reads as follows: TGTGCCATCAGGGCCGACAGGGCGGACTATGGCTACACCTTC. Translated, it reads CAIRADRADYGYTF.